The 20 T cell receptor beta chains below were found in one sample sequenced in a study of CXCR3-negative and CXCR3-positive naive CD8 T cells. Overall study results and limits: TRB CDR3 hydrophobicity was greater in CXCR3-positive naive cells than in CXCR3-negative naive cells.

No cognate antigen is known for these TCRs. In preparing the TRB cDNA libraries, 5' RACE with UMI labels was used. TCRdb re-analyzed the 5' RACE reads; it lists each CDR3 protein once, without DNA. Reported are 140,000 to 150,000 distinct CDR3 sequences; the ten largest clones contain 0.25% to 0.35%. The sequenced sample consisted of naive CXCR3+ CD8+ T cells from blood. Specified subset: CD45RO-CCR7+CD27+CD95- naive CD8+ T cells expressing CXCR3 (TNR3+). The receptors shown here come from a human donor in good health. Some clones in this sample may be carry-over from other donors' samples.

J is TRBJ2-7 and V is TRBV28. The CDR3 is made up of 11 amino acids. Germline V gene sequence: CDR1 MDHEN, CDR2 SYDVKM. The CDR3 region is CASSTLYEQYF.

The chain carries TRBV19 and TRBJ2-3; TCRdb returns TRBD2, unconfirmable since there is no DNA. Germline V gives CDR1 LNHDA, CDR2 SQIVND (reference sequence). The CDR3 covers 18 residues. The CDR3 sequence: CASTNLPGLAGDTDTQYF.

This sequence joins TRBV10-2 and TRBJ1-1; as DNA is missing, the TRBD1 call by TCRdb cannot be tested. From germline, CDR1 is WSHSY and CDR2 SAAADI. CDR3 length: 15 amino acids. The CDR3 region is CASSEGTGLRTEAFF.

The J gene is TRBJ2-1, the V gene TRBV28. CDR3 length equals 16 residues. From germline, CDR1 is MDHEN and CDR2 SYDVKM. CDR3 amino acids: CASSNEDLKPYNEQFF.

J is TRBJ1-1 and V is TRBV20-1. Per germline, CDR1 DFQATT and CDR2 SNEGSKA (reference sequence). The CDR3 consists of 13 residues. CDR3 residues: CSARGLGDTEAFF.

This chain joins TRBV12-3 or TRBV12-4 and TRBJ2-3. The CDR3 contains 13 residues. The chain's CDR3 is CASSLGGLDTQYF.

The chain is built from TRBV7-9 and TRBJ1-1; TCRdb lists TRBD1, though no DNA is available to test this call. This CDR3 is 14 amino acids long. Germline V gene sequence: CDR1 SEHNR, CDR2 FQNEAQ (reference sequence). The CDR3 loop is CASSSTGLGTEAFF.

The CDR3 here is CASYTGTPSGANVLTF. The chain joins TRBV28 to TRBJ2-6; TCRdb designates TRBD1, a call that cannot be tested without DNA. Germline lookup yields CDR1 MDHEN and CDR2 SYDVKM. This CDR3 has 16 residues.

The chain links TRBV5-6 to TRBJ2-1; the TRBD1 assignment by TCRdb is unverifiable without DNA. CDR1 is SGHDT, CDR2 YYEEEE, per germline. The CDR3 spans 15 residues. The CDR3 protein is CASSLGRGQGNEQFF.

V usage is TRBV29-1 and J usage is TRBJ1-2. The germline V gene encodes CDR1 SQVTM and CDR2 ANQGSEA. The CDR3 has 12 residues. The CDR3 reads CSGDFGDPGYTF. Combining the CDR3 with reference TRBV29-1 and TRBJ1-2 gives the whole variable domain SAVISQKPSRDICQRGTSLTIQCQVDSQVTMMFWYRQQPGQSLTLIATANQGSEATYESGFVIDKFPISRPNLTFSTLTVSNMSPEDSSIYLCSGDFGDPGYTFGSGTRLTVV.

The chain uses TRBV7-6 and TRBJ2-3; the D call from TCRdb, TRBD2, cannot be confirmed without DNA. This CDR3 spans 14 amino acids. Germline CDR1 SGHVS, CDR2 FNYEAQ. The CDR3 loop reads CASSPSGGLDTQYF. Looking up the rest from reference TRBV7-6 and TRBJ2-3 gives the full variable domain: GAGVSQSPRYKVTKRGQDVALRCDPISGHVSLYWYRQALGQGPEFLTYFNYEAQQDKSGLPNDRFSAERPEGSISTLTIQRTEQRDSAMYRCASSPSGGLDTQYFGPGTRLTVL.

V usage is TRBV28 and J usage is TRBJ1-1; absent DNA, TCRdb's TRBD1 call cannot be checked. There are 17 residues in the CDR3. The germline gives CDR1 MDHEN, CDR2 SYDVKM. CDR3 region: CASSMTKDRELNTEAFF.

The V call is TRBV25-1, the J call TRBJ1-5. CDR1 and CDR2 from the germline V gene are MGHDK and SYGVNS. The CDR3 is made up of 14 amino acids. CDR3 region: CASSEFLAGGPQHF.

This rearrangement joins TRBV19 to TRBJ2-1; TCRdb indicates TRBD1, and absent DNA this call remains unverified. There are 14 residues in the CDR3. Germline values: CDR1 LNHDA, CDR2 SQIVND (reference sequence). CDR3 region: CASSPQGSYNEQFF.

The chain has TRBV6-2 or TRBV6-3 and TRBJ2-7; TCRdb reports TRBD1, a call that lacks DNA to check it against. Germline CDR1 is MNHEY and CDR2 is SVGEGT. CDR3 length equals 13 residues. CDR3 region: CASRGDPFYEQYF.

The V gene is TRBV28, the J gene TRBJ2-3; TCRdb's assignment of TRBD2 cannot be checked, as there is no DNA. The CDR3 has 18 residues. The germline V gene encodes CDR1 MDHEN and CDR2 SYDVKM. The CDR3 loop reads CASSLTGGPGGGTDTQYF.

This chain uses TRBV18 with TRBJ1-6; with no DNA, the TCRdb D assignment of TRBD1 cannot be verified. The germline gives CDR1 KGHSH, CDR2 LQKENI. CDR3 size: 12 residues. CDR3 amino acids: CASSPGGSPLHF.

The chain recombines TRBV4-1 with TRBJ2-2; TCRdb selects TRBD1, and the lack of DNA leaves this call unchecked. Germline CDR1 and CDR2: MGHRA and YSYEKL. CDR3 length equals 18 residues. CDR3 loop: CASSQDPGVSEKVGELFF.

The CDR3 region is CASSPGPEQFF. The gene calls are TRBV12-3 or TRBV12-4 and TRBJ2-1; TCRdb's assignment of TRBD1 cannot be checked, as there is no DNA. The CDR3 covers 11 residues.

This chain links TRBV12-3 or TRBV12-4 with TRBJ2-7; TCRdb's D gene call, TRBD1, goes unchecked for lack of DNA. The CDR3 runs to 14 residues. The CDR3 loop is CASSSPDSPYEQYF.